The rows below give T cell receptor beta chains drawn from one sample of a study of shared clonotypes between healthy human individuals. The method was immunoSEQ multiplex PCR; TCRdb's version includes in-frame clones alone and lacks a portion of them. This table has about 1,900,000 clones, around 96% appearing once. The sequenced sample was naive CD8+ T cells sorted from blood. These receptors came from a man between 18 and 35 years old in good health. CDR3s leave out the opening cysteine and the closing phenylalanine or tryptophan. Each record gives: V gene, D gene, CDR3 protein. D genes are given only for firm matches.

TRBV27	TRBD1	ASSLSPGTGSNTIY
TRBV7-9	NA	ASSLPRLEETQY
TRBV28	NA	ASSLSPAWEKLF
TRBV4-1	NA	ASSQAGRGGSNQPQH
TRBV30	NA	AWSGSDFSYEQY
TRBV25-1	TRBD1	ASSALSGGPDYEQY
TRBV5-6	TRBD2	ASSFRLANEQF
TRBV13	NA	ASSLGSGETQY
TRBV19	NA	ASSDRQINQPQH
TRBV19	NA	ASSINGGEGNQPQH
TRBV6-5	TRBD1	ASSYPGQGIYEQY
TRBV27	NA	ASSLGYEQY
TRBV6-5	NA	ASSYHGAGELF
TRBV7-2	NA	ASSLTQGYVGTDTQY
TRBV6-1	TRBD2	ASSEESGRGSYEQY
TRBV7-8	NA	ASSLSDSQRSYEQY
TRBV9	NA	ASSPPLSGANVLT
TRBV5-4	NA	ASSFQGMTGNTIY
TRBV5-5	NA	ASSLYSGNTIY
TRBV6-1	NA	ASRDTNTGELF
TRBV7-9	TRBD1	ASSLTLEGANYGYT
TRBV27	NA	ASSSVGDGEAF
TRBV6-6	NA	ASSPTDPSYEQY
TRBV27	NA	ASSFSGSNEQF
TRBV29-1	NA	SVVADNNEQF
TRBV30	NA	AWSGYGYT
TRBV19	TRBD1	ASSIGSGGDYGYT
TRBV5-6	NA	ASSQGTEAF
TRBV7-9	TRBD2	ASSLIAGGYNEQF
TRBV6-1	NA	ASSDRGPYEQY
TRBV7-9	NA	ASSSLEQGANVLT
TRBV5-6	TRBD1	ASSFLTGGGETQY
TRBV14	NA	ASSPRAYNEQF
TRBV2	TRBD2	ASTSGTSSQETQY
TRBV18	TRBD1	ASSPRPGDRAYEQY
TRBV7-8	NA	ASSLVGGSYEQY
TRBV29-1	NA	SVDSGAELF
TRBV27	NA	ASSFGGTPLEQF
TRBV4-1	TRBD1	ASSQLEGQPNYGYT
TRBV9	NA	ASSVAGQAQETQY
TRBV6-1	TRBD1	ASSERGQGNYGYT
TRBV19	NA	ASSMNPGEVNEQF
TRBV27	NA	ASSFGPSYNSPLH
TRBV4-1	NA	ASSLDSYLNTEAF
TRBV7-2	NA	ASSLEADLFYEQY
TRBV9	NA	ASSVDGRVGDTQY
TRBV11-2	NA	ASSLAPGSTYEQY
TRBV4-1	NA	ASSQGGSGELF
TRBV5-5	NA	ASSLGVGEPF
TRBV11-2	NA	ASSWAVLGTDTQY
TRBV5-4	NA	AWAEGPSSYEQY
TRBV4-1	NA	ASSQRAANEKLF
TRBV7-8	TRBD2	ASSLNTFTSGWNTGELF
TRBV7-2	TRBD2	ASSLTSGSYEQY
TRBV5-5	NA	ASSLMLDSAYEQY
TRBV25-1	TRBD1	ASSETGEATNEKLF
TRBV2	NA	ASSDSPYEQY
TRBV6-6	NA	ARRGAVNTEAF
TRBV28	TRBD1	ASWTGQETQY
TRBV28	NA	ASTMIGISYEQY